The rows below give T cell receptor beta chains drawn from one sample of a study of shared clonotypes between healthy human individuals. Sequenced by immunoSEQ multiplex PCR; TCRdb stores in-frame clones only, minus some. The data contain under 750,000 clones, over 60% of them singletons. The sample taken for sequencing was memory CD4+ T cells sorted from blood. The receptors derive from a woman aged 25-40 years in good health. Each CDR3 is given with its conserved first and last residue. A D gene is named only where the DNA matches it firmly. Where a row states a size, it is once, few, many or the class of an expanded clone; other rows omit it.

cdr3_length	v_call	clone_size	j_call	d_call	cdr3_nt	cdr3_aa
15	TRBV5-1	.	TRBJ2-5	TRBD1	TGCGCCAGCAGCTTGGCCCTAGGGGGCGGGGAGACCCAGTACTTC	CASSLALGGGETQYF
20	TRBV28	.	TRBJ2-5	TRBD2	TGTGCCAGCAGTATCGGGCGGGGGACTAGCGGGAGAATTCGACTGGAGACCCAGTACTTC	CASSIGRGTSGRIRLETQYF
15	TRBV28	.	TRBJ1-5	.	TGTGCCAGCAGTTCTATGGGATGGGCTAGGCAGCCCCAGCATTTT	CASSSMGWARQPQHF
15	TRBV7-9	few	TRBJ2-2	.	TGTGCCAGCAGGCCAGCAGGAAGGGACACCGGGGAGCTGTTTTTT	CASRPAGRDTGELFF
12	TRBV2	.	TRBJ1-5	.	TGTGCCAGCAGCTATACAGATCAGCCCCAGCATTTT	CASSYTDQPQHF
16	TRBV5-5	.	TRBJ2-6	.	TGTGCCAGCAGCTTACGACAGGTCTCTGGGGCCAACGTCCTGACTTTC	CASSLRQVSGANVLTF
14	TRBV5-1	.	TRBJ1-5	.	TGCGCCAGCAGCTTGGAGGGAGGTAGTCAGCCCCAGCATTTT	CASSLEGGSQPQHF
15	TRBV9	.	TRBJ2-3	.	TGTGCCAGCAGCTACCTTGGGAGGCTTACAGATACGCAGTATTTT	CASSYLGRLTDTQYF
13	TRBV28	.	TRBJ2-6	.	TGTGCCAGCGGGGGGTCTGGGGCCAACGTCCTGACTTTC	CASGGSGANVLTF
14	TRBV6-5	few	TRBJ2-2	.	TGTGCCAGCACGTTGGAAGCGAACACCGGGGAGCTGTTTTTT	CASTLEANTGELFF
16	TRBV28	.	TRBJ1-1	TRBD1	TGTGCCGGAAGCCCCGGGACAGCTATATTAGGGACTGAAGCTTTCTTT	CAGSPGTAILGTEAFF
12	TRBV25-1	.	TRBJ2-3	TRBD2	TGTGCCAGCAGTGGGACTAGCAGCGGGCAGTATTTT	CASSGTSSGQYF
16	TRBV5-1	many	TRBJ2-1	TRBD1	TGCGCCAGCAGCTTGGGGGGACAGAGCTCCTACAATGAGCAGTTCTTC	CASSLGGQSSYNEQFF
11	TRBV11-2	.	TRBJ2-4	.	TGTGCCAGCGGAAGCTGGGCTTCAAGGTACTTC	CASGSWASRYF
15	TRBV14	.	TRBJ1-2	.	TGTGCCAGCAGCGAACACCTAACAGTTTCCTATGGCTACACCTTC	CASSEHLTVSYGYTF
20	TRBV30	.	TRBJ2-2	TRBD2	TGTGCCTGGAGTGTAATCCATGGTATGAGCGGGAGGGCCAGCACCGGGGAGCTGTTTTTT	CAWSVIHGMSGRASTGELFF
14	TRBV4-2	.	TRBJ2-3	.	TGTGCCAGCAGCCGGTTAGCGAGCACAGATACGCAGTATTTT	CASSRLASTDTQYF
13	TRBV9	.	TRBJ2-7	.	TGTGCCAGCAGCCCAGACAGGTCCTACGAGCAGTACTTC	CASSPDRSYEQYF
11	TRBV19	many	TRBJ2-1	.	TGTGCCAGTAGTATGGCGGATGAGCAGTTCTTC	CASSMADEQFF
13	TRBV29-1	.	TRBJ2-7	.	TGCAGCGTTGATGGCATCCCTGACTACGAGCAGTACTTC	CSVDGIPDYEQYF
15	TRBV27	many	TRBJ2-1	TRBD1	TGTGCCAGCAGTGCCCCTCAGGGGGCGCGGGATGAGCAGTTCTTC	CASSAPQGARDEQFF
15	TRBV7-2	.	TRBJ2-2	TRBD1	TGTGCCAGCAGAAGACAGGGGGCGAACACCGGGGAGCTGTTTTTT	CASRRQGANTGELFF
16	TRBV5-1	.	TRBJ2-2	TRBD2	TGCGCCAGCAGCTTGGTAGCGGGGTCTTCTCCCGGGGAGCTGTTTTTT	CASSLVAGSSPGELFF
15	TRBV19	.	TRBJ1-2	TRBD1	TGTGCCAGTAGGAACCTGGACAGGGCGAACTATGGCTACACCTTC	CASRNLDRANYGYTF
12	TRBV7-9	.	TRBJ2-1	.	TGTGCCAGCAGCTTAGGGGCTAAAGAGCAGTTCTTC	CASSLGAKEQFF
11	TRBV20-1	.	TRBJ1-1	.	TGCAGTGCTAGTGTTAACACTGAAGCTTTCTTT	CSASVNTEAFF
17	TRBV27	.	TRBJ2-3	TRBD1	TGTGCCAGCAGTCTCCGGGACAGTGGCCTGGGGACAGATACGCAGTATTTT	CASSLRDSGLGTDTQYF
13	TRBV19	.	TRBJ2-7	TRBD1	TGTGCCACAATGGGACAGGGGGCCTACGAGCAGTACTTC	CATMGQGAYEQYF
15	TRBV5-1	few	TRBJ1-1	TRBD1	TGCGCCAGCAGCTCCGGACAGGGTGGGAACACTGAAGCTTTCTTT	CASSSGQGGNTEAFF
16	TRBV7-6	few	TRBJ1-1	.	TGTGCCAGCAGCTTAAGGGCAGGGGAGGAGGACACTGAAGCTTTCTTT	CASSLRAGEEDTEAFF
16	TRBV27	.	TRBJ2-7	TRBD2	TGTGCCAGCAGTGCACCAAATAGCGGGGGGCAATACGAGCAGTACTTC	CASSAPNSGGQYEQYF
14	TRBV2	.	TRBJ1-2	.	TGTGCCAGCAGTGAGCGGGGAAATAACTATGGCTACACCTTC	CASSERGNNYGYTF
12	TRBV29-1	.	TRBJ1-1	.	TGCAGCGTTGAAGCGGTGAACACTGAAGCTTTCTTT	CSVEAVNTEAFF
14	TRBV15	.	TRBJ1-5	.	TGTGCCACCAGCAATAAGGTTTTCGGTCAGCCCCAGCATTTT	CATSNKVFGQPQHF
14	TRBV27	.	TRBJ2-3	.	TGTGCCAGCAGTTCCTATTCTAGCACAGATACGCAGTATTTT	CASSSYSSTDTQYF
19	TRBV19	.	TRBJ2-5	.	TGTGCCAGTAGTGCGGGACCGACGAACTGGCCGAGGTACCAAGAGACCCAGTACTTC	CASSAGPTNWPRYQETQYF
11	TRBV7-8	.	TRBJ2-1	.	TGTGCCAGCAGTGGGGACAATGAGCAGTTCTTC	CASSGDNEQFF
13	TRBV19	.	TRBJ1-1	.	TGTGCCGCCGGGGGGCGGGGTGGAACTGAAGCTTTCTTT	CAAGGRGGTEAFF
17	TRBV13	.	TRBJ2-1	.	TGTGCCAGCAGCTTATTAAAATCAGGGAGTTCCTACAATGAGCAGTTCTTC	CASSLLKSGSSYNEQFF
15	TRBV5-1	few	TRBJ2-1	.	TGCGCCAGCAGCTTGGATAGCGTTTCCTACAATGAGCAGTTCTTC	CASSLDSVSYNEQFF
13	TRBV4-1	.	TRBJ2-1	.	TGCGCCAGCAGCCGATCCGGAGTCCATGAGCAGTTCTTC	CASSRSGVHEQFF
15	TRBV7-9	once	TRBJ2-7	TRBD2	TGTGCCAGCAGCTTGGCCGGGACTAGCGGGACGGGGCAGTACTTC	CASSLAGTSGTGQYF
16	TRBV18	.	TRBJ2-7	TRBD2	TGTGCCAGCTCACCCCAACTCGGGAGGAGCTCCTACGAGCAGTACTTC	CASSPQLGRSSYEQYF
15	TRBV6-5	.	TRBJ1-1	.	TGTGCCAGCAGTAGGGACACCGGGCCGAACACTGAAGCTTTCTTT	CASSRDTGPNTEAFF
14	TRBV5-4	.	TRBJ2-5	.	TGTGCCAGCAGCTTGATGACGGGGCAAGAGACCCAGTACTTC	CASSLMTGQETQYF
16	TRBV7-3	.	TRBJ2-2	.	TGTGCCAGCAGCTTAAGTAGCCGAACGAACACCGGGGAGCTGTTTTTT	CASSLSSRTNTGELFF
14	TRBV11-2	.	TRBJ2-5	.	TGTGCCAGCAGCTTAGTCTTCGGACAAGAGACCCAGTACTTC	CASSLVFGQETQYF
18	TRBV18	.	TRBJ2-7	TRBD2	TGTGCCAGCTCACCCAAGGTTAGCGGGAGGGCCGGCGCCTACGAGCAGTACTTC	CASSPKVSGRAGAYEQYF
18	TRBV7-3	.	TRBJ2-2	TRBD2	TGTGCCAGCAGCCCTCCCAGGGGTAGCGGGATTAATTCCGGGGAGCTGTTTTTT	CASSPPRGSGINSGELFF
13	TRBV28	.	TRBJ2-3	.	TGTGCCAGCAGTCCTCCGTGGCCGACGACCCCGTATTTT	CASSPPWPTTPYF
15	TRBV5-6	.	TRBJ1-4	TRBD1	TGTGCCAGCAGCTTTGACAGGGCCTCGGGAGAAAAACTGTTTTTT	CASSFDRASGEKLFF
15	TRBV6-5	once	TRBJ2-7	TRBD1	TGTGCCAGCAGTTACTCGACAGGGGTCTCCTACGAGCAGTACTTC	CASSYSTGVSYEQYF
14	TRBV5-1	.	TRBJ2-7	TRBD2	TGCGCCAGCAGCTTCACTAGCGGGGCCTACGAGCAGTACTTC	CASSFTSGAYEQYF
17	TRBV5-1	.	TRBJ2-3	TRBD2	TGCGCCAGCAGCTATTGGGCTAGCGGGAGTTTTACAGATACGCAGTATTTT	CASSYWASGSFTDTQYF
18	TRBV10-3	.	TRBJ1-2	TRBD1	TGTGCCATCAGTGAGAGTGGTAAACCGGGACAGGGGGTCTATGGCTACACCTTC	CAISESGKPGQGVYGYTF
14	TRBV9	.	TRBJ2-7	.	TGTGCCAGCAGCCCTGCGGGGTTTGGTGGTGGGCAGTACTTC	CASSPAGFGGGQYF
16	TRBV11-2	once	TRBJ2-2	TRBD2	TGTGCCAGTGCTATAATAGCGGGAGGGAACACCGGGGAGCTGTTTTTT	CASAIIAGGNTGELFF
17	TRBV4-1	many	TRBJ2-1	TRBD2	TGCGCCAGCAGCCGAAGAACGTCTAGCGGTTCCTACAATGAGCAGTTCTTC	CASSRRTSSGSYNEQFF
14	TRBV30	.	TRBJ1-1	.	TGTGCCTGGAGTGTACGAAGGGGGAACACTGAAGCTTTCTTT	CAWSVRRGNTEAFF